This T cell receptor beta chain was recovered during a study of tissue T cells after allogeneic stem cell transplantation. Study outcomes and limitations: Across patients, clones rarely overlapped, yet motif clusters were shared tissue-specifically.

Germline V CDR1 and CDR2: SGHLS, HYDKME. The germline V and J ends were trimmed by 1 base and 4 bases, with 6 bases remaining between them. CDR3 size: 12 residues. As regards this clone: Its antigen remains unknown. Here the gene names and germline are mouse. The CDR3 end lies 1 residue beyond the end of the read and is filled in from the germline J gene.

Clones were sequenced by immunoSEQ multiplex PCR, and TCRdb holds only the in-frame ones, with some missing. The table has 2,000 or so clones, around half seen once; the top ten hold 20% to 30%. Time point given: mouse harvest day 14 after allogeneic transplant. Tail vein injection delivered 10^7 T-cell-depleted bone marrow cells and 10^6 splenic CD5+ T cells. B6 (H2b) cells into BALB/c (H2d) mice; tissues taken at day 7 or 14. The source material was lymph node tissue. This TCR was sampled from a female BALB/c mouse given C57BL/6 T cells with graft-versus-host disease after an allogeneic hematopoietic cell transplant. The V gene is TRBV12-2, the J gene TRBJ1-2, with D maybe TRBD1 (5 bases). The CDR3 sequence: CASSLGGSDYTF. The part of the CDR3 DNA that was read is TGTGCCAGCTCTCTTGGGGGCTCCGACTACACC.